Given below is one TCR beta chain in context. Its target antigen remains unknown. Base qualities were left out, and no much larger clone turns up one base away. The germline V gene yields LGHNA for CDR1 and YSLEER for CDR2. Reading from cysteine to phenylalanine, the CDR3 counts 17 amino acids. Only CDR3 DNA remains: 51 bases, in frame from the first base. Ends trimmed: V by 2 bases, J by 4 bases; bases unmatched to a gene: 7. Libraries came from the immunoSEQ multiplex PCR assay. For the multiplex PCR, a mixture combining 60 forward primers for TCR Vbeta segments and 13 reverse primers for TCR Jbeta segments was used. Amplification of the CDR3 region of rearranged TCR beta genes was performed with a multiplex PCR assay on genomic DNA. The amplified TCR beta libraries were sequenced on the Illumina HiSeq System as 87-base-pair reads. The authors' analysis ran thus. A later analysis tallied around 80 million unique TCR beta chains across the 650 to 750 repertoires, and about 12 million of those chains were shared by two or more donors. Raw reads were error-corrected and collapsed into unique sequences by a nearest-neighbor algorithm in which closely related sequences were merged to remove PCR and sequencing errors. V, D and J gene segments were assigned by aligning CDR3 sequences to IMGT reference sequences. For a sequence to be retained, a match of at least six nucleotides was required to both a V gene segment and a J gene segment. A rearrangement counted as productive if the CDR3 had no stop codons and remained in frame with V and J, and every other rearrangement counted as non-productive. Following IMGT convention, CDR3 was defined as the stretch from the second conserved V-encoded cysteine up to the conserved J-encoded phenylalanine. Sequences without an unambiguous match to a single V gene segment were excluded from the earlier analysis of 587 of the donors. An earlier analysis of several hundred of the donors called V segments functional above 56.7% productive rearrangements and segregating when the between-donor standard deviation exceeded 5%. A statistical classification framework was built for diagnosing cytomegalovirus status from the catalog of TCR beta chain sequences. In a later analysis, V and J genes were assigned by comparing TCR nucleotide sequences against IMGT/GENE-DB human TR gene sequences. A later analysis assigned CDR3 sequences and most-parsimonious VDJ recombination scenarios with the TCRdist pipeline. In a later analysis, every TCR beta chain was defined by the combination of its CDR3 amino acid sequence and its V-gene family, and reads without a unique V-gene family were dropped. To address suspected cross-contamination and a sequencing artifact, a later analysis removed over 500 highly shared, low-generation-probability nucleotide sequences. For each public chain, a later analysis derived a clonal expansion index from normalized ranks of inferred template counts within each repertoire. In a later analysis, generation probabilities were computed with a VDJ recombination model fitted to out-of-frame rearrangements, and the resulting probabilities were checked against IGoR. In a later analysis, hypergeometric tests were used to score TCR-TCR, TCR-HLA and TCR-CMV co-occurrence, with a repertoire-size bias correction applied to TCR pairs. To estimate false discovery rates, a later analysis permuted the HLA or CMV assignments 20 times. In a later analysis, co-occurring TCRs were grouped with DBSCAN, and TCRdist sequence similarity was added when clustering was performed within HLA-allele-positive subsets. Co-occurrence clustering excluded repertoires with fewer than 30,000 or more than 120,000 public chains, plus five with anomalous nucleotide sharing. TCRdb obtained this table from immuneACCESS and retained in-frame rearrangements with V and J assigned. These tables miss some clones; where compared with another copy, unresolved V genes account for less than half of the shortfall, and the remainder is unexplained. V and J calls and clone size are those listed in that table; D and trimming were worked out from the DNA. This sample has 65,000 to 90,000 clones in its table, and over 65% of those were observed once. The ten largest make up roughly a sixth of the sample.

This sample is drawn from a study of cytomegalovirus exposure and HLA in healthy donors (dated by TCRdb to between 2016 and 2019). In the study overall: According to an earlier analysis of several hundred of the donors, about 180 million T cells yielded 95 million to 140 million unique TCR beta sequences and more than 250 Gb of sequence data. An early release covering roughly 640 HLA-typed donors comprised 250 to 350 gigabases of sequencing data and roughly 86 million unique TCR sequences. Of the roughly 400 genotyped donors, 75% to 85% were placed in the genetic ancestry cluster associated with self-reported Caucasian donors. The study aimed to test whether cataloging public T cell receptors could reveal signatures of past pathogen exposure. Using immunosequencing, the study profiled T cell repertoires from 666 subjects and related those repertoires to cytomegalovirus serostatus. Besides the first cohort of approximately 670 subjects, a separate validation cohort made up of around 120 different subjects was used. The study combined high-throughput TCR immunosequencing, statistical association of individual TCRs with disease status, and machine learning to predict cytomegalovirus infection status. In a later analysis, previously published TCR beta repertoires from several hundred donors were re-analyzed and high-resolution HLA genotyping was added so that TCR occurrence patterns could be studied. In the later analysis, no new phenotypic data were used to find candidate immune exposures; instead, reliance was placed on TCR beta sequences and their occurrence across donors. An earlier analysis of about 600 of the donors used high-throughput TCR beta sequencing to judge whether each TCR beta V gene segment behaved as functional or pseudogenic. Alongside the repertoire data, information on donor age, sex, ethnicity and CMV serostatus was compiled. In a later genetic analysis, genome-wide SNP genotypes for about 65% of the 666 donors were used, and that subset was treated as a discovery cohort. Every discovery cohort repertoire had been produced on one sequencing platform. HLA typing covered class I and class II loci at four-digit resolution. The number of donors typed differed by locus, with 629-630 for A, B, C, DRB1 and DQB1, around 500 for DQA1, 600 to 610 for DPA1, and around 460 for DPB1. Several DR-DQ haplotypes were treated as single units for association and clustering because of strong linkage in the cohort. On average, roughly 240,000 unique TCR beta nucleotide sequences were sequenced per donor among 398 genotyped donors of the cohort, with roughly 18% of those sequences being non-productive. The investigation overall reported the following: An association between a missense DCLRE1C variant and V-gene and J-gene trimming of TCR beta chains was found in a later genetic analysis and replicated in an independent cohort. According to a later analysis, TCR association rates differed among HLA loci, with DRB1 alleles showing the most associated TCRs and HLA-C alleles showing the fewest. In both the original and validation cohorts, the classifier was reported to diagnose cytomegalovirus status with high specificity and sensitivity. A further reported finding was that TCR beta sequences accurately predicted the HLA-A and HLA-B alleles for most subjects in the first cohort. In a later analysis, HLA-associated TCR beta chains showed more clonal expansion and lower generation probabilities than non-associated chains that were equally common. The authors suggested that the approach could potentially be extended to other disease states and immunological phenotypes. Only TCR beta chains were sequenced in this cohort, and the absence of alpha or paired-chain data limited detectable features. Broadly in line with IMGT annotations, most TCR beta V segments showed up in productive rearrangements about 90% or about 30% of the time in an earlier analysis of a few hundred of the donors. Several of the top co-occurrence clusters appeared to be linked to parvovirus B19, influenza, CMV and Epstein-Barr virus, according to a later analysis. According to a later genetic analysis, donors in an Asian-associated ancestry cluster had fewer N-insertions in productive TCRs than the roughly 660-donor mean. A later analysis found that most CMV-associated TCR beta chains appeared HLA-restricted, with HLA associations seemingly driven largely by CMV exposure. The sequencing pipeline was judged likely to have produced a cluster of highly shared sequence variants as a technical artifact. When HLA alleles, especially DR and DQ, strongly co-occurred, TCR associations were difficult to assign to individual alleles. A few of the identified cytomegalovirus-associated TCR beta chains were confirmed in vitro to be specific for cytomegalovirus antigens. Sequencing depth was assumed to be roughly uniform across donors in the presence/absence analyses, though that assumption may not hold. Most TCR sequences were observed very rarely across donors, whereas some public TCRs were present in many individuals. Because some donors lacked HLA typing at each locus, the association tests relied only on the typed subset. Some IMGT-functional V segments, including TRBV6-2 and TRBV6-3, could not be distinguished by the 87-base-pair reads and were therefore excluded. CMV serostatus was the only immune exposure information available for the cohort. In a later analysis, 16,951 TCR beta sequences were associated with specific HLA alleles at a false discovery rate of 0.05. In the study, 164 TCR beta chains were listed as associated with cytomegalovirus. Approximately 18 rarely observed V segments, including chromosome 9 orphons, were excluded from the earlier analysis of several hundred of the donors because counts were too low. Linkage disequilibrium might explain the correlated functional status among segregating V segments, but an unknown experimental factor could not be ruled out.

In total, 630 or so healthy bone marrow donors made up the cohort. All cohort members were sampled while nominally healthy, although unrecorded immune exposures were likely present. The donor was CMV seropositive and was included in the group of 250 to 300 seropositive cohort members. Every donor gave a peripheral blood sample, and the peripheral blood mononuclear cells from that sample were used for TCR beta sequencing. The Qiagen DNeasy Blood Extraction Kit was used to extract genomic DNA from the blood cell samples. Specimen: PBMCs. This TCR was sampled from a woman aged 40-49 years in good health and CMV-seropositive. The sequence joins TRBV4-3 to TRBJ2-3; 12 bases in between match TRBD1. Here the CDR3 is given as CASSQPPGQGASDTQYF. The nucleotide sequence reads as follows: TGCGCCAGCAGCCAACCCCCGGGACAGGGGGCTTCAGATACGCAGTATTTT.